The 22 T cell receptor beta chains below were found in one sample sequenced in a study of neurological immune-mediated disorders. TCRdb passed the 5' RACE reads through MiXCR, listing each CDR3 protein once. The table lists roughly 52,000 distinct CDR3 sequences, roughly 3.8% of them singletons. The sequencing sample was made of PBMCs. These receptors all come from a man aged 60 to 75 with multiple sclerosis.

This clonotype was recorded many times. The chain recombines TRBV24-1 with TRBJ2-3, with TRBD1 identical over 8 bases. The CDR3 has 12 residues. The germline V gene has CDR1 KGHDR and CDR2 SFDVKD. V gave up 10 bases and J gave up 6 bases; unmatched junction bases: 5. CDR3 residues: CATGQGFDTQYF. CDR3 DNA sequence: TGTGCCACTGGACAGGGTTTTGATACGCAGTATTTT.

This clonotype was detected many times. Just one base apart from a much larger clone, this may be a read error. The gene calls are TRBV10-1 and TRBJ2-3; D is unresolved. The germline V gene has CDR1 WNHNN and CDR2 SYGVQD (reference sequence). The CDR3 runs to 14 residues. Trimming removed 3 bases at V and 3 bases at J, with 10 bases between. In DNA form, the CDR3 reads TGCGCCAGCAGTGACGGAAACCCTACAGATACGCAGTATTTT. The encoded protein is CASSDGNPTDTQYF.

In this sample, this clonotype turned up many times. The junction shows a germline mismatch at one end, possibly a read error. The chain uses TRBV2 and TRBJ2-7, with D perhaps matching TRBD1 (5 bases). The germline V gene has CDR1 SNHLY and CDR2 FYNNEI. This CDR3 has 11 residues. CDR3 nucleotide sequence: TGTGCCAGCAGTTATAGACAGATCAGGGTCTTC. Translated: CASSYRQIRVF.

This clonotype has a count of ten or more. Here the CDR3 DNA reads TGTGCCAGCAGCTTAGGGGGGGGGCGAGCGGAGCAGTACTTC. Protein sequence: CASSLGGGRAEQYF. The chain couples TRBV7-2 to TRBJ2-7, with D perhaps matching TRBD2 (7 bases). This CDR3 is built from 14 residues. Germline V gene lookup returns CDR1 SGHTA and CDR2 FQGNSA. V was cut by 1 base and J by 7 bases, with 14 bases left in between.

At least ten counts were recorded for this clonotype. This chain uses TRBV7-9 with TRBJ1-1, with a tentative D call TRBD1 (5 bases). This CDR3 has 10 residues. CDR1 and CDR2 from the germline V gene are SEHNR and FQNEAQ (reference sequence). The V and J ends lost 8 bases and 8 bases respectively, with 9 bases between them. CDR3 region: CASVGVEAFF. CDR3 nucleotide sequence: TGTGCCAGCGTAGGGGTCGAAGCTTTCTTT.

The table lists this clonotype with many counts. The genes are TRBV5-1 and TRBJ2-3; no clear D. V lost 5 bases and J lost 7, with 8 bases in between. This CDR3 spans 11 amino acids. In germline, CDR1 is SGHRS, CDR2 YFSETQ. The chain's CDR3 is CASRIRNTQYF. The CDR3 nucleotides are TGCGCCAGCAGGATCCGGAATACGCAGTATTTT.

This clonotype was seen at least ten times. The genes are TRBV3-1 and TRBJ1-5, with 8 bases fitting TRBD1. Germline lookup yields CDR1 LGHDT and CDR2 YNNKEL (reference sequence). The CDR3 is made up of 14 amino acids. Germline trimming cut 6 bases from V and 5 bases from J; bases unmatched to any gene: 6. The CDR3 bases are TGTGCCAGCAGTGACAGGGGCTGGGATCAGCCCCAGCATTTT. Its translation is CASSDRGWDQPQHF.

This clonotype was detected ten times or more. The chain joins TRBV20-1 to TRBJ1-5; D is unresolved. V gave up 3 bases and J gave up 1 base, with 4 bases separating them. Germline V lookup: CDR1 DFQATT, CDR2 SNEGSKA (reference sequence). The CDR3 loop spans 12 amino acids. CDR3 in amino acids: CSASDSNQPQHF. Here the CDR3 DNA reads TGCAGTGCTAGTGACAGCAATCAGCCCCAGCATTTT.

This clonotype was seen ten or more times. This chain links TRBV25-1 with TRBJ1-1; 11 bases map to TRBD1. Germline values: CDR1 MGHDK, CDR2 SYGVNS. V lost 2 bases, J lost 4 bases, and 6 bases stayed unmatched. The CDR3 spans 16 residues. Written as DNA, the CDR3 is TGTGCCAGCAGTGAACACTTTGGGACAGGGGGCACTGAAGCTTTCTTT. Protein product: CASSEHFGTGGTEAFF.

Many counts were recorded for this clonotype. J is TRBJ2-1 and V is TRBV5-6; 9 nucleotides line up with TRBD2. This CDR3 has 14 residues. V lost 4 bases and J lost 9; bases outside the gene matches: 8. Germline V lookup: CDR1 SGHDT, CDR2 YYEEEE. CDR3 coding DNA: TGTGCCAGCAGCAATTGGGGACTAGCAATTGAGCAGTTCTTC. It specifies CASSNWGLAIEQFF.

This clonotype was seen repeatedly, ten times or more. The J gene is TRBJ2-1, the V gene TRBV20-1; D uncertain. The ends were cut back, 1 base at V and 7 bases at J, with 8 bases in the middle. From germline, CDR1 is DFQATT and CDR2 SNEGSKA (reference sequence). The CDR3 runs 12 residues. The CDR3 spells CSARGAVNEQFF. The CDR3 nucleotides read TGCAGTGCTAGAGGGGCGGTGAATGAGCAGTTCTTC.

This clonotype occurred many times. The rearrangement uses TRBV20-1 and TRBJ1-2; the D is unclear. Trimming removed 0 bases at V and 0 bases at J, with 11 bases between. Germline lookup yields CDR1 DFQATT and CDR2 SNEGSKA (reference sequence). The CDR3 consists of 15 residues. The CDR3 bases are TGCAGTGCTAGAGATCCGGGTAGGGCTAACTATGGCTACACCTTC. Translated: CSARDPGRANYGYTF.

This clonotype was seen more than once but under ten times. A much larger clone sits a single nucleotide away, making a read error possible. Lacking the conserved final phenylalanine or tryptophan, this CDR3 likely reflects a read error. The V call is TRBV27, the J call TRBJ2-4; 7 positions match TRBD1. The germline gives CDR1 MNHEY, CDR2 SMNVEV (reference sequence). Trimming cost V 7 bases and J 5 bases; bases outside gene matches: 5. This CDR3 has 13 residues. The CDR3 spells CASKDRVQNIQYC. In DNA, the CDR3 is TGTGCCAGCAAAGACAGGGTACAAAACATTCAGTACTGC.

This clonotype occurred a few times. Compared with germline, one end of the junction differs, possibly owing to a read error. V gene TRBV5-1 combines with J gene TRBJ1-5, with a tentative D call TRBD1 (5 bases). The V gene's germline CDR1 is SGHRS and CDR2 YFSETQ. CDR3 length equals 14 residues. The CDR3 sequence is CASSLGPGGKTQNF. For the CDR3, the DNA is TGCGCCAGCAGCTTGGGGCCTGGGGGTAAGACCCAGAATTTT.

This clonotype showed up many times. CDR3 in DNA: TGTGCCAGCAGCCAAGGCTGGGACTTAGAGCAGTACTTC. This translates into CASSQGWDLEQYF. The rearrangement uses TRBV3-1 and TRBJ2-7; weak D call: TRBD2 (6 bases). V lost 1 base and J 7 bases, leaving 11 bases between the germline ends. The CDR3 spans 13 residues. The germline V gene encodes CDR1 LGHDT and CDR2 YNNKEL (reference sequence).

This clonotype was picked up many times. The chain links TRBV5-6 to TRBJ2-7; D perhaps matches TRBD2 (5 bases). Germline loops: CDR1 SGHDT, CDR2 YYEEEE. CDR3 size: 13 residues. Between the trimmed V and J ends, which lost 4 bases and 6 bases, there was a span of 14 bases. The CDR3 DNA reads TGTGCCAGCAGCATAACCATTCTAGCCGAGCAGTACTTC. This encodes CASSITILAEQYF.

This clonotype has at least ten counts. The chain joins TRBV5-1 to TRBJ2-1; D may correspond to TRBD1 or TRBD2 (5 bases each). This CDR3 is 12 amino acids long. V was cut by 7 bases and J by 3 bases, with 8 bases left in between. The germline CDR1 and CDR2 sequences are SGHRS and YFSETQ. CDR3 sequence (DNA): TGCGCCAGCCGGGGCGACTACAATGAGCAGTTCTTC. It specifies CASRGDYNEQFF.

This clonotype showed up just a few times. The chain uses TRBV10-2 and TRBJ2-3; 8 nucleotides line up with TRBD1. This CDR3 contains 13 residues. Germline V gene data show CDR1 as WSHSY and CDR2 as SAAADI. The ends lost 10 bases at V and 4 bases at J; junction bases unmatched: 7. CDR3 nucleotide sequence: TGCGCCACCTCAGGGGGCATCGCAGATACGCAGTATTTT. It is translated as CATSGGIADTQYF.

At least ten counts were recorded for this clonotype. V and J are TRBV5-4 and TRBJ2-7, with a weak D call TRBD1 (6 bases). CDR1 and CDR2 from the germline V gene are SGHNT and YYREEE (reference sequence). V lost 2 bases to trimming and J lost 2 bases, with 11 bases between them. This CDR3 has 14 residues. CDR3 in amino acids: CASSFGTSTYEQYF. CDR3 sequence (DNA): TGTGCCAGCAGCTTTGGGACAAGCACCTACGAGCAGTACTTC.

There are many counts of this clonotype. V gene TRBV6-1 combines with J gene TRBJ2-3; D is unresolved. The CDR3 contains 17 residues. Trimming cost V 2 bases and J 0 bases, with 15 bases left between them. The germline CDR1 and CDR2 sequences are MNHNS and SASEGT. CDR3 in amino acids: CASSERPLADSTDTQYF. The CDR3 DNA follows: TGTGCCAGCAGTGAAAGGCCCCTGGCGGATAGCACAGATACGCAGTATTTT.

This clonotype occurred many times. This sequence joins TRBV10-3 and TRBJ2-7; D is unresolved. Between the trimmed V and J ends, which lost 4 bases and 2 bases, there was a span of 12 bases. This CDR3 has 14 amino acids. Per the germline V gene, CDR1 is ENHRY and CDR2 is SYGVKD. Written as DNA, the CDR3 is TGTGCCATCAGTGGTATCGGGTTGACCTACGAGCAGTACTTC. Amino acids: CAISGIGLTYEQYF.

Worth noting for this clonotype: A read error may explain this, as a much larger clone is one base away. This chain uses TRBV29-1 with TRBJ2-2; the match to TRBD1 covers 8 bases. Germline V gene sequence: CDR1 SQVTM, CDR2 ANQGSEA. CDR3 length: 13 amino acids. The trim removed 7 bases at V and 7 bases at J, leaving 8 bases unmatched. CDR3 coding DNA: TGCAGCGCACTGGACAGGGTGATCGGGGAGCTGTTTTTT. This codes for CSALDRVIGELFF.